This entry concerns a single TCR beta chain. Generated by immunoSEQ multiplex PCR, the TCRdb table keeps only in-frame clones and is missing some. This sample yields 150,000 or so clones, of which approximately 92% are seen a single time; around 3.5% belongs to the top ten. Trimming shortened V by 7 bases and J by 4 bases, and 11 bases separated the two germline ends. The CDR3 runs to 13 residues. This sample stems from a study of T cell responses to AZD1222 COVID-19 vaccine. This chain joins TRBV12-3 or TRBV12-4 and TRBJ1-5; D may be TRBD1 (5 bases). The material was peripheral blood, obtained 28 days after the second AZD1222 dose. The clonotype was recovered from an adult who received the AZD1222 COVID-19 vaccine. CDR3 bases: TGTGCCAGCATGAATGGGGGGAATCAGCCCCAGCATTTT. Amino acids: CASMNGGNQPQHF.